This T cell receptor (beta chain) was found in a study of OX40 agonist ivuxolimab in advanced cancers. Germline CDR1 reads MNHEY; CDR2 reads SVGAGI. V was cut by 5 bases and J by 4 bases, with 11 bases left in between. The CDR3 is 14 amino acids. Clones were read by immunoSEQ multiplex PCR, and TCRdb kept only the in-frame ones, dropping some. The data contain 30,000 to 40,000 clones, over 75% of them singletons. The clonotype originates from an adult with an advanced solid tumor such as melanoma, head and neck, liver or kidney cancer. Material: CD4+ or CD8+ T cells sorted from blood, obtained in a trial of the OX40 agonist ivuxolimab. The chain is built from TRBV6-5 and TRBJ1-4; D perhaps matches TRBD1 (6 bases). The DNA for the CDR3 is TGTGCCAGCAGTAAGGGACATCGTAATGAAAAACTGTTTTTT. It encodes CASSKGHRNEKLFF.